This T cell receptor (beta chain) appears in the sequencing data of a study of T cells in Graves' hyperthyroidism and ophthalmopathy. V was cut by 4 bases and J by 7 bases, with 11 bases left in between. CDR1 and CDR2 from the germline V gene are MNHNS and SASEGT. The CDR3 length is 14 residues. This clonotype was observed many times. Amplified TCR beta CDR3 regions came from RNA transcripts. TCR CDR3 underwent first-round RT-PCR with the HTBI primer set. MiXCR was run by TCRdb on the multiplex PCR reads, yielding one entry per CDR3 protein. Of hundreds of thousands of distinct CDR3 sequences in the sample, 11% to 15% are singletons; the top ten hold 4.5% to 6%.

The sequencing input was blood. The receptor was derived from a woman younger than 45 with Graves' hyperthyroidism that later progressed to Graves' ophthalmopathy. This chain links TRBV6-1 with TRBJ1-6; D not resolved. The CDR3 DNA is TGTGCCAGCAGTGTAAGGGTTCAGAATTCACCCCTCCACTTT. It translates to CASSVRVQNSPLHF.